This TCR beta chain was recovered during a study of cytomegalovirus exposure and HLA in healthy donors. Across the study: Around 85 million unique TCRs from HLA-typed donors were held in an early data release.

Findings and limits, study-wide: A later analysis associated some 16,000 TCR beta sequences with HLA alleles at a 0.05 false discovery rate.

In the case of this clone: Its antigen is currently unknown.

Germline CDR1 LNHNV, CDR2 YYDKDF (reference sequence). J was trimmed by 3 bases and V by 4 bases; bases with no gene match: 3. The CDR3 totals 13 residues. This PCR relied on a set of 60 Vbeta primers and 13 Jbeta primers. Only in-frame clones appear in the TCRdb table, and some are missing; sequencing was by immunoSEQ multiplex PCR. The data hold 150,000 to 200,000 clones, with over 65% observed a single time. The rearrangement joins TRBV15 to TRBJ2-7, with TRBD1 identical over 7 bases. The source material was PBMCs. The sequence derives from a woman under 40 in good health and CMV-seropositive. The CDR3 DNA reads as TGTGCCACCAGCACCCGGGACAGCTACGAGCAGTACTTC. This codes for CATSTRDSYEQYF.